This entry lists 20 T cell receptor beta chains sequenced from one sample in a study of T-cell reconstitution after alpha-beta-depleted transplantation in children. Unique molecular identifiers tagged the TCRbeta library. TCRdb used MiXCR to reprocess the PCR reads, holding one entry per CDR3 protein. The table has 670,000 or so distinct CDR3 sequences, around 13% seen once. This specimen consisted of PBMCs, obtained before TCRalphabeta/CD19-depleted stem cell transplant. All receptors come from a girl under 10 years old with congenital amegakaryocytic thrombocytopenia, due to receive a stem cell transplant.

J is TRBJ2-2 and V is TRBV20-1; D might be TRBD2 (6 bases). The V end lost 1 base, the J end lost 2 bases, and 17 bases lay between the germline ends. CDR3 length equals 17 residues. Looked up from germline, CDR1 is DFQATT and CDR2 is SNEGSKA (reference sequence). CDR3 in amino acids: CSARAPERGGNTGELFF. CDR3 sequence (DNA): TGCAGTGCTAGAGCACCCGAGAGGGGAGGAAACACCGGGGAGCTGTTTTTT.

In its sample, this clonotype was seen once. Being one base from a much bigger clone, this may be a read error. The V and J genes are TRBV20-1 and TRBJ1-2; D might be TRBD1 (6 bases). Per germline, CDR1 DFQATT and CDR2 SNEGSKA (reference sequence). There are 14 residues in the CDR3. In DNA, the CDR3 is TGCAGTGCTGGGGGGAACAGGGATGGGGTTGGCGACACCTTC. Amino acids: CSAGGNRDGVGDTF.

This clonotype occurred a few times. In DNA, the CDR3 is TGCAGTGCTAGTGGCGGGCCCTACTTTTACAATGAGCAGTTCTTC. It yields the protein CSASGGPYFYNEQFF. The chain recombines TRBV20-1 with TRBJ2-1; a possible D gene is TRBD2 (5 bases). Germline values: CDR1 DFQATT, CDR2 SNEGSKA (reference sequence). This CDR3 has 15 residues. V lost 3 bases to trimming and J lost 4 bases, with 16 bases between them.

This clonotype has just a few counts. V and J are TRBV3-1 and TRBJ2-7; no clear D. Trimming stripped 4 bases from V and 1 base from J, with 17 bases between. Germline-derived CDR1 and CDR2 are LGHDT and YNNKEL (reference sequence). The CDR3 extends over 16 amino acids. The CDR3 DNA reads TGTGCCAGCAGCCCCCGGGCCGGAGCGTTTTCCTACGAGCAGTACTTC. Translated: CASSPRAGAFSYEQYF.

There are many counts of this clonotype. CDR3 nucleotides: TGCGCCAGCAGCTTGGCAGCAGGAGAATACAATGAGCAGTTCTTC. Its protein product is CASSLAAGEYNEQFF. This sequence joins TRBV5-1 and TRBJ2-1, with D hard to call. Germline V gene sequence: CDR1 SGHRS, CDR2 YFSETQ. The V and J ends lost 0 bases and 4 bases respectively, with 11 bases between them. The CDR3 spans 15 residues.

The chain carries TRBV28 and TRBJ2-5; 14 nucleotides align to TRBD2. Trimming removed 7 bases from V and 4 bases from J; junction bases left unmatched: 17. The germline V gene encodes CDR1 MDHEN and CDR2 SYDVKM. The CDR3 loop spans 19 amino acids. The CDR3 DNA reads TGTGCCAGCAACCTGGGACTAGCGGGAGTCGGCGTCAGGCGAGAGACCCAGTACTTC. Translated, it gives CASNLGLAGVGVRRETQYF.

This clonotype has only a few counts. The chain employs TRBV24-1 and TRBJ2-5; weak D call: TRBD1 (5 bases). V lost 7 bases and J 2 bases, leaving 10 bases between the germline ends. CDR3 length: 13 residues. Germline CDR1 KGHDR, CDR2 SFDVKD. CDR3 nucleotides: TGTGCCACCAGGCCCGACAGACAAGAGACCCAGTACTTC. Protein product: CATRPDRQETQYF.

This clonotype was seen many times. The chain couples TRBV29-1 to TRBJ2-7, with D perhaps assigned TRBD1 or TRBD2 (6 bases each). The germline CDR1 and CDR2 sequences are SQVTM and ANQGSEA. CDR3 length: 14 amino acids. V lost 4 bases, J lost 6 bases, and 19 bases lay in between. The CDR3 reads CSVVVRGLDTEQYF. CDR3 coding DNA: TGCAGCGTTGTGGTTCGGGGGCTAGATACCGAGCAGTACTTC.

This chain uses TRBV14 with TRBJ2-1; 7 bases map to TRBD2. Germline-derived CDR1 and CDR2 are SGHDN and FVKESK. Trimming at V came to 4 bases and at J to 0 bases, leaving 6 bases not matched to a gene. This CDR3 has 16 residues. In DNA, the CDR3 is TGTGCCAGCAGCCCGACTAGCCCATACTCCTACAATGAGCAGTTCTTC. Translating gives CASSPTSPYSYNEQFF.

This clonotype appeared many times. V is TRBV7-9 and J is TRBJ2-1; 9 positions agree with TRBD2. In germline, CDR1 is SEHNR, CDR2 FQNEAQ (reference sequence). The CDR3 is 17 amino acids. The J segment lost 7 bases and the V segment lost 5 bases, leaving 15 bases of the junction unmatched. This chain's CDR3 is CASSPLIISGSRNEQFF. The CDR3 DNA reads as TGTGCCAGCAGCCCCTTGATCATTAGCGGGAGTAGGAATGAGCAGTTCTTC.

This clonotype was detected many times. The V and J genes are TRBV12-3 or TRBV12-4 and TRBJ1-1; D might be TRBD1 (5 bases). The CDR3 consists of 14 residues. V gave up 3 bases and J gave up 7 bases, with 15 bases separating them. The CDR3 spells CASSFSMGRGEAFF. CDR3 nucleotide sequence: TGTGCCAGCAGTTTCAGCATGGGACGCGGTGAAGCTTTCTTT.

V and J are TRBV18 and TRBJ1-4; a weak D match, TRBD1 (5 bases). The CDR3 loop spans 13 amino acids. Germline CDR1 and CDR2: KGHSH and LQKENI. V lost 1 base, J lost 8 bases, and 8 bases lay in between. This chain's CDR3 is CASSPLGEEKLFF. The CDR3 DNA sequence: TGTGCCAGCTCACCACTGGGGGAAGAAAAACTGTTTTTT. Using reference TRBV18 and TRBJ1-4 for the parts outside the CDR3, the full variable domain is NAGVMQNPRHLVRRRGQEARLRCSPMKGHSHVYWYRQLPEEGLKFMVYLQKENIIDESGMPKERFSAEFPKEGPSILRIQQVVRGDSAAYFCASSPLGEEKLFFGSGTQLSVL.

This clonotype has just a few counts. The V call is TRBV12-3 or TRBV12-4, the J call TRBJ2-3, with 7 bases that match TRBD2. The CDR3 runs to 18 residues. V shed 5 bases, J shed 1 base, and the junction held 15 bases outside the gene matches. Here the CDR3 reads CASSPTSLLATRTDTQYF. The CDR3 coding sequence is TGTGCCAGCAGTCCAACATCGCTACTAGCGACACGCACAGATACGCAGTATTTT.

This clonotype was seen at least ten times. This sequence joins TRBV29-1 and TRBJ2-1; no firm D call. The CDR3 is made up of 11 amino acids. V dropped 5 bases and J dropped 9 bases, with 11 bases sitting between them. Germline V CDR1 and CDR2: SQVTM, ANQGSEA. The CDR3 loop reads CSVRKQSEQFF. In nucleotides, the CDR3 is TGCAGCGTTAGGAAGCAAAGTGAGCAGTTCTTC.

The V and J genes are TRBV3-1 and TRBJ2-1; D remains unclear. The CDR3 length is 16 residues. The germline V gene has CDR1 LGHDT and CDR2 YNNKEL (reference sequence). V was cut by 3 bases and J by 1 base, with 13 bases left in between. The CDR3 spells CASSQITAGSYNEQFF. The CDR3 nucleotides read TGTGCCAGCAGCCAGATAACGGCTGGATCCTACAATGAGCAGTTCTTC.

This clonotype was counted a few times. The chain links TRBV14 to TRBJ2-7; 7 nucleotides match TRBD2. The CDR3 spans 14 residues. Germline CDR1 SGHDN, CDR2 FVKESK. V trimming: 4 bases; J trimming: 2 bases; junction bases outside the gene matches: 5. CDR3 loop: CASSPSGLTYEQYF. In DNA form, the CDR3 reads TGTGCCAGCAGCCCTAGCGGTCTAACCTACGAGCAGTACTTC.

This clonotype was counted at least ten times. The chain couples TRBV3-1 to TRBJ2-5, with D hard to call. The V end lost 4 bases, the J end lost 4 bases, and 7 bases lay between the germline ends. Germline V gene data show CDR1 as LGHDT and CDR2 as YNNKEL (reference sequence). The CDR3 totals 12 residues. The CDR3 region is CASSRVGETQYF. In nucleotides, the CDR3 is TGTGCCAGCAGCCGGGTCGGAGAGACCCAGTACTTC.

This clonotype was seen at least ten times. The chain carries TRBV5-5 and TRBJ1-1, with D unclear. V was cut by 5 bases and J by 0 bases, with 8 bases left in between. CDR3 size: 13 residues. Per the germline V gene, CDR1 is SGHKS and CDR2 is YYEKEE (reference sequence). The CDR3 protein is CASSFSLNTEAFF. CDR3 in DNA: TGTGCCAGCAGTTTTTCTCTGAACACTGAAGCTTTCTTT.

This clonotype was seen more than once but under ten times. This chain uses TRBV28 with TRBJ2-7, with D possibly matching TRBD2 (6 bases). Germline loops: CDR1 MDHEN, CDR2 SYDVKM. V shed 6 bases and J shed 12 bases, with 15 bases lying between them. This CDR3 has 11 amino acids. The CDR3 protein is CASRAAGLRYF. CDR3 coding DNA: TGTGCCAGCAGGGCCGCGGGACTGAGGTACTTC.

Comments on this clonotype: A much larger clone sits a single nucleotide away, making a read error possible. The V gene is TRBV20-1, the J gene TRBJ2-1; 14 bases are shared with TRBD2. The V segment lost 4 bases and the J segment 8 bases; nucleotides outside the gene matches: 4. Germline V CDR1 and CDR2: DFQATT, SNEGSKA (reference sequence). CDR3 size: 14 residues. The CDR3 reads CSATGLAGVYEQFF. The CDR3 DNA reads as TGCAGTGCTACGGGACTAGCGGGAGTCTATGAGCAGTTCTTC.